This T cell receptor beta chain is drawn from a study of beta chain features in type 1 diabetes. From germline, CDR1 is SGHTA and CDR2 FQGNSA. The V gene lost 5 bases and the J gene lost 1 base, with 7 bases spanning the gap. This CDR3 region has 13 residues. The isolated RNA, all of it, was reverse transcribed, so expressed TCRB transcripts were what got sequenced. The repertoire was sequenced with immunoSEQ multiplex PCR; TCRdb's copy has only in-frame clones and lacks some. Among over 150,000 clones listed, 10% to 15% were seen once. The collection from each donor was one heparinised blood draw averaging about 116 mL. It was via CD45RO/CCR7/CD25/CD127/CD95/CD27 that CD4+ naive, central memory, regulatory and stem cell-like memory cells were sorted. Study-wide results and limits: All four CD4+ subsets from Type 1 diabetes patients carried moderately but significantly shorter TCRB CDR3s. VDJ junctions from patients with type 1 diabetes contained fewer insertions and more deletions.

A word on this clone: As yet, its antigen is unknown.

The source material was central memory CD4+ T cells from blood. The TCR sequence derives from a woman aged 18-29 years in good health. This chain connects TRBV7-2 to TRBJ2-3, with TRBD1 as a possible D gene (6 bases). The CDR3: CASSGQRTDTQYF. CDR3 DNA: TGTGCCAGCAGCGGACAGCGCACAGATACGCAGTATTTT. The full variable domain, its missing parts supplied by reference TRBV7-2 and TRBJ2-3, is GAGVSQSPSNKVTEKGKDVELRCDPISGHTALYWYRQSLGQGLEFLIYFQGNSAPDKSGLPSDRFSAERTGGSVSTLTIQRTQQEDSAVYLCASSGQRTDTQYFGPGTRLTVL.